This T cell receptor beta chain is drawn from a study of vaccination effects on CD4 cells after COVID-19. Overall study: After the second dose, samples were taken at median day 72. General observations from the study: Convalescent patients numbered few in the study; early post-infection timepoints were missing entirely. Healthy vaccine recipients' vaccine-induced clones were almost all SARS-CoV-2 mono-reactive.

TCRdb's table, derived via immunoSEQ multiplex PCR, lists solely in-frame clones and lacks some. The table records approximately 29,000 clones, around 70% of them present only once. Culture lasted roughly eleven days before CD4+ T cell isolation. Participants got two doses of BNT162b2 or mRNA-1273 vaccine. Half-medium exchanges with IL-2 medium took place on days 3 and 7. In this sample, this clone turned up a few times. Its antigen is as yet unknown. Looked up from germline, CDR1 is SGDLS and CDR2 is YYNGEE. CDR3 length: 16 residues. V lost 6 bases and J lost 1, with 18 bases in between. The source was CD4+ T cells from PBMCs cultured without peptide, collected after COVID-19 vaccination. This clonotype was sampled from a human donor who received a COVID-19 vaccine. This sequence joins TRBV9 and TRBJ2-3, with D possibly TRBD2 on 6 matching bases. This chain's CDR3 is CASKPGVVSRTDTQYF. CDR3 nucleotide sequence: TGTGCCAGCAAGCCGGGAGTGGTCTCGCGCACAGATACGCAGTATTTT.